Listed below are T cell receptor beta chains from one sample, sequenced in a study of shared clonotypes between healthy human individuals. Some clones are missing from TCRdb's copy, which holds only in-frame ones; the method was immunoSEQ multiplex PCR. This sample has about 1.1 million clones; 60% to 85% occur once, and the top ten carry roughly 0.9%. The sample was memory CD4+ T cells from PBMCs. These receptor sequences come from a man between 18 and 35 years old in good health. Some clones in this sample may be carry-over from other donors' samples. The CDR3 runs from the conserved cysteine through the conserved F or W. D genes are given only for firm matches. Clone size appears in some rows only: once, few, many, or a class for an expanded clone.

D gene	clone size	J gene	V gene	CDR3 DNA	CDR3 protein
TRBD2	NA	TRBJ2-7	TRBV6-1	TGTGCCAGCAGTGAAGGGCGGACTAGCGGGAGAACCTACGAGCAGTACTTC	CASSEGRTSGRTYEQYF
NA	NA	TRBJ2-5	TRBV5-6	TGTGCCAGCAGCTTCGGGTATCGGCAAGAGACCCAGTACTTC	CASSFGYRQETQYF
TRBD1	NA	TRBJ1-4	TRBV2	TGTGCCAGCAGTGAAGCAACAGGGGGTGAAAAACTGTTTTTT	CASSEATGGEKLFF
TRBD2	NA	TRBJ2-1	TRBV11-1	TGTGCCAGCAGCTCCGGGACTAGCGGGATCAATGAGCAGTTCTTC	CASSSGTSGINEQFF
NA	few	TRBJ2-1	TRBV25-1	TGTGCCAGCGGAGGGTTCAATGAGCAGTTCTTC	CASGGFNEQFF
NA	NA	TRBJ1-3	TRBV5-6	TGTGCCAGCAGCTTGGGGAGAAACACCATATATTTT	CASSLGRNTIYF
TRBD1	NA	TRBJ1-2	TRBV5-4	TGTGCCAGCAGCCAGGACAGGGGGTTGACGGATGGCTACACCTTC	CASSQDRGLTDGYTF
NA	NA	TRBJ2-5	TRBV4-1	TGCGCCAGCAGCCAAGTGGGCAGGGGAGGTCGGGAGACCCAGTACTTC	CASSQVGRGGRETQYF
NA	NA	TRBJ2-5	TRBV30	TGTGCCTGGAGTGATCAGGAGACCCAGTACTTC	CAWSDQETQYF
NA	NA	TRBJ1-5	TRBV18	TGTGCCAGCTCGTCCTTAGCAGGGCTCAATCAGCCCCAGCATTTT	CASSSLAGLNQPQHF
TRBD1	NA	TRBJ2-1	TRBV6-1	TGCGCCAGCAGTGAACAGGGGGGCACCTACAATGAGCAGTTCTTC	CASSEQGGTYNEQFF
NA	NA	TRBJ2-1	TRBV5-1	TGCGCCAGCAGCTTGTTCAGGGGGGACAATGAGCAGTTCTTC	CASSLFRGDNEQFF
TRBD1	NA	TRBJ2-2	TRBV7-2	TGTGCCAGCAGCTGGGACAGGGGCACCGGGGAGCTGTTTTTT	CASSWDRGTGELFF
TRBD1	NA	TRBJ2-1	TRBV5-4	TGTGCCAGCAGCTTTGGACCACAGGGGGTCGGTGAGCAGTTCTTC	CASSFGPQGVGEQFF
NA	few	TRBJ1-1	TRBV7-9	TGTGCCAGCAGCTTCGGACACGCGAACACTGAAGCTTTCTTT	CASSFGHANTEAFF
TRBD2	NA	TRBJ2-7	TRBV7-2	TGTGCCAGCAGCTTAGCCGGACTAGCGGGAGATCCCTACGAGCAGTACTTC	CASSLAGLAGDPYEQYF
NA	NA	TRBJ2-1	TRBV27	TGTGCCAGCAGCCTTGCAGGGGTGAGCTACAATGAGCAGTTCTTC	CASSLAGVSYNEQFF
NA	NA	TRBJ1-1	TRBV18	TGTGCCAGCTCACCGGGAGTACAGGGTGGGGGAAGGTCTGAAGCTTTCTTT	CASSPGVQGGGRSEAFF